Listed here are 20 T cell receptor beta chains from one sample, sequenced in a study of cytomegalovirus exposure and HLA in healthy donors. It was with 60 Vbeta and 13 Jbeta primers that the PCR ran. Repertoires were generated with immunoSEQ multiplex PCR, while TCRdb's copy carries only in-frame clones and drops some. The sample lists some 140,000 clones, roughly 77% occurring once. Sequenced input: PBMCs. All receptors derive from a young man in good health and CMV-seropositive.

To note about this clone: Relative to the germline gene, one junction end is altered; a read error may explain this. The CDR3 spells CASSPGQGTYERYF. The CDR3 coding sequence is TGCGCCAGCAGCCCGGGACAGGGGACCTACGAGCGGTACTTC. The rearrangement joins TRBV4-1 to TRBJ2-7; TRBD1 aligns across 10 bases. The CDR3 runs to 14 residues. Germline V gene sequence: CDR1 MGHRA, CDR2 YSYEKL.

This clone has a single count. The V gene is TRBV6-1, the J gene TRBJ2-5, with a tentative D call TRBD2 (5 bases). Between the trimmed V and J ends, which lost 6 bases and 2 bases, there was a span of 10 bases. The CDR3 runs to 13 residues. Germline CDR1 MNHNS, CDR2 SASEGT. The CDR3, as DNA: TGTGCCAGCAGGAGGACTGTACAAGAGACCCAGTACTTC. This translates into CASRRTVQETQYF.

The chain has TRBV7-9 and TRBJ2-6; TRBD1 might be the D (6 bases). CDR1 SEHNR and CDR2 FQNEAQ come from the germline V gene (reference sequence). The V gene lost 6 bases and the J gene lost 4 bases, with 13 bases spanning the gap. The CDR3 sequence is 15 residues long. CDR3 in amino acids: CASRGLGGGANVLTF. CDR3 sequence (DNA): TGTGCCAGCAGGGGATTAGGGGGAGGGGCCAACGTCCTGACTTTC.

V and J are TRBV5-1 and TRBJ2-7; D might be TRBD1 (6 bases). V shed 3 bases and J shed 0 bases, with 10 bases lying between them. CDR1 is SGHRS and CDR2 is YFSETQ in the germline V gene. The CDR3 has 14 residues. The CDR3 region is CASSSGTPSYEQYF. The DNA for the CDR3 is TGCGCCAGCAGCTCCGGGACACCCTCCTACGAGCAGTACTTC.

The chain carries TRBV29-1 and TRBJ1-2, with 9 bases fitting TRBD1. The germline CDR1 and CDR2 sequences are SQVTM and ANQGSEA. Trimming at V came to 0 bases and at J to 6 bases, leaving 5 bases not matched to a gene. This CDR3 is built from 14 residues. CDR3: CSVEDLGTGNGYTF. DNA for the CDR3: TGCAGCGTTGAAGATCTAGGGACAGGGAATGGCTACACCTTC.

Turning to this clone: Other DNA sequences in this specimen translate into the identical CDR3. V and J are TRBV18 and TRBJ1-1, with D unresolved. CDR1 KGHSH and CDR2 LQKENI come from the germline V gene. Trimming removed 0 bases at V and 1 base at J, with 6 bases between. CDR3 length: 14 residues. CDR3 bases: TGTGCCAGCTCACCACCACCAGGGAACACTGAAGCTTTCTTT. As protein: CASSPPPGNTEAFF.

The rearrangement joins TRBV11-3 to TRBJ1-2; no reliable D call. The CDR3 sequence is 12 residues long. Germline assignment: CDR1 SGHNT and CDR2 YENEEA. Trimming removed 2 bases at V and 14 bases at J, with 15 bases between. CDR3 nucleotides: TGTGCCAGCAGCTTAACTGGGCGGGAGCAAACCTTC. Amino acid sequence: CASSLTGREQTF.

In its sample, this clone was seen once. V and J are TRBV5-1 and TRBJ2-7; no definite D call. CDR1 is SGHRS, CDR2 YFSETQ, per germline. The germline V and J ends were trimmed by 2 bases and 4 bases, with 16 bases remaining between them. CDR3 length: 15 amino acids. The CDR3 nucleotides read TGCGCCAGCAGCTTACTCGGTTCCTCCCTATACGAGCAGTACTTC. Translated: CASSLLGSSLYEQYF.

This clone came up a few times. DNA of the CDR3: TGTGCCAGCAGCTTACTAGCGGGGGGGTACAATGAGCAGTTCTTC. This sequence encodes CASSLLAGGYNEQFF. The genes are TRBV11-3 and TRBJ2-1; TRBD2 aligns across 12 bases. The CDR3 extends over 15 amino acids. V gave up 2 bases and J gave up 4 bases; unmatched junction bases: 0. The germline CDR1 and CDR2 sequences are SGHNT and YENEEA.

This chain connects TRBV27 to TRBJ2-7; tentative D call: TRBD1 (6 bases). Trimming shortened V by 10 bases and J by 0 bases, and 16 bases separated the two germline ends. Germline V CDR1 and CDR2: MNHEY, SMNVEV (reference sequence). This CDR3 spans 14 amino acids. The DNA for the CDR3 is TGTGCCACCGCTGGGGGCGCGAGCTCCTACGAGCAGTACTTC. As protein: CATAGGASSYEQYF.

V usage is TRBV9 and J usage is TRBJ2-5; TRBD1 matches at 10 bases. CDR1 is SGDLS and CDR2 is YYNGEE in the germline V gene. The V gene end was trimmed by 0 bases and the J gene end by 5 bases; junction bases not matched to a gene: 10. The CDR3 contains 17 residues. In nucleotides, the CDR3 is TGTGCCAGCAGCGTAGGGGTGAGGGACAGGGGAAGGGAGACCCAGTACTTC. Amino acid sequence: CASSVGVRDRGRETQYF. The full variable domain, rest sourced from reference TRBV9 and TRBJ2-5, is DSGVTQTPKHLITATGQRVTLRCSPRSGDLSVYWYQQSLDQGLQFLIQYYNGEERAKGNILERFSAQQFPDLHSELNLSSLELGDSALYFCASSVGVRDRGRETQYFGPGTRLLVL.

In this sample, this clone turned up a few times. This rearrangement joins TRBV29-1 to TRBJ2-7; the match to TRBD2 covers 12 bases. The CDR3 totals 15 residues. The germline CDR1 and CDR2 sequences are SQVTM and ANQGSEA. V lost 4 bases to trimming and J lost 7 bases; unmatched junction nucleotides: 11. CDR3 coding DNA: TGCAGCGTTGGGCTAGCGGGGGGGCAGGGCCGGGAGCAGTACTTC. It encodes CSVGLAGGQGREQYF.

The CDR3 DNA follows: TGTGCCAGCAGGGCGGGACCAAACTACGAGCAGTACTTC. Protein: CASRAGPNYEQYF. The chain couples TRBV2 to TRBJ2-7; D possibly corresponds to TRBD2 (6 bases). This CDR3 comprises 13 residues. The V end was cut by 6 bases, the J end by 3 bases, with 12 bases between. Germline loops: CDR1 SNHLY, CDR2 FYNNEI.

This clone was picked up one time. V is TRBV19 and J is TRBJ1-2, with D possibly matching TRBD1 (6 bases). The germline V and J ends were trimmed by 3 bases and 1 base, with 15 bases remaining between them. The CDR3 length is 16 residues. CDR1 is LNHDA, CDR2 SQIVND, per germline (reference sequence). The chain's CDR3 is CASSMVPRDINYGYTF. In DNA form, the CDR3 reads TGTGCCAGTAGTATGGTCCCGAGGGACATTAACTATGGCTACACCTTC. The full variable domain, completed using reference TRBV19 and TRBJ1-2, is DGGITQSPKYLFRKEGQNVTLSCEQNLNHDAMYWYRQDPGQGLRLIYYSQIVNDFQKGDIAEGYSVSREKKESFPLTVTSAQKNPTAFYLCASSMVPRDINYGYTFGSGTRLTVV.

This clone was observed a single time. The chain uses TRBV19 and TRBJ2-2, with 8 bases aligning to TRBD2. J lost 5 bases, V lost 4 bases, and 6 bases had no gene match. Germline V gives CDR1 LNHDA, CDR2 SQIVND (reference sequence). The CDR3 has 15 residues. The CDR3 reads CASSSISGVTGELFF. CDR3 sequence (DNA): TGTGCCAGTAGTAGTATTAGCGGGGTTACCGGGGAGCTGTTTTTT.

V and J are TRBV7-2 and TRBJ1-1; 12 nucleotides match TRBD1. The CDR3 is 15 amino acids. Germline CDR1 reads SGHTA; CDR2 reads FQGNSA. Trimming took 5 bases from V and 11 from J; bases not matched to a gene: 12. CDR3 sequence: CASSPGTGGGYVAFF. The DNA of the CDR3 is TGTGCCAGCAGCCCCGGGACAGGGGGCGGTTATGTGGCTTTCTTT.

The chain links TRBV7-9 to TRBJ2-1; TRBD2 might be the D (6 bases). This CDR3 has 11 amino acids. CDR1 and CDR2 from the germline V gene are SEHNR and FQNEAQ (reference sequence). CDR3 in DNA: TGTGCGGCGGGGACCTACAATGAGCAGTTCTTC. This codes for CAAGTYNEQFF.

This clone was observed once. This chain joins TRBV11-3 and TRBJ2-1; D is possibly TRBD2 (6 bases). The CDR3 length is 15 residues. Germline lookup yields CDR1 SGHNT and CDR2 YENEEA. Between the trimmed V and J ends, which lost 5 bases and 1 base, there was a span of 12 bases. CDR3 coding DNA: TGTGCCAGCAGCCTCTCCCGGGGGTCCTACAATGAGCAGTTCTTC. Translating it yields CASSLSRGSYNEQFF.

CDR3 nucleotides: TGTGCCAGCTCACCAGGACAGGGGAATGATCCAACTAATGAAAAACTGTTTTTT. It yields the protein CASSPGQGNDPTNEKLFF. J is TRBJ1-4 and V is TRBV18, with TRBD1 identical over 9 bases. The V and J ends lost 2 bases and 0 bases, in that order; junction bases with no gene match: 7. CDR3 length: 18 residues. Germline V gene data show CDR1 as KGHSH and CDR2 as LQKENI.

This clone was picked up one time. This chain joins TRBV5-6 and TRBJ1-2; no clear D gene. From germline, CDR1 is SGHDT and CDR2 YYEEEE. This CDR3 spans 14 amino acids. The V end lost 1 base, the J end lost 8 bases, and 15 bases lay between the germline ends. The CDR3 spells CASSLRHPTAGYTF. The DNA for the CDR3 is TGTGCCAGCAGCTTGAGACATCCTACGGCGGGCTACACCTTC.